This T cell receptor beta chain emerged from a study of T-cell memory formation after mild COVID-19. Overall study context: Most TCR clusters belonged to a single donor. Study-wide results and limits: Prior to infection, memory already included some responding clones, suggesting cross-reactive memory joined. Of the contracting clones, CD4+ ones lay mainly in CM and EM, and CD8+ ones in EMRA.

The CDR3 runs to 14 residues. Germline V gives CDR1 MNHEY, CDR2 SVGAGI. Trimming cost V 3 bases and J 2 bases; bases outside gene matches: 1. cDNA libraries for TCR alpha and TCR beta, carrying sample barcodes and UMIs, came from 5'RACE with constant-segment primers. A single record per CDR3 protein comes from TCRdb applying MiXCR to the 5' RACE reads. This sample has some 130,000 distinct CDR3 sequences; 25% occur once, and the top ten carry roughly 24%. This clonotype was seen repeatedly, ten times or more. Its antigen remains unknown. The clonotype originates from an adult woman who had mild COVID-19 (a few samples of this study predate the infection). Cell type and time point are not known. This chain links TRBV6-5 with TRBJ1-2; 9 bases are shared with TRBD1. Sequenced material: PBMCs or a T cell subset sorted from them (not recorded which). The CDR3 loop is CASSYGTGNYGYTF. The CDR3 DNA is TGTGCCAGCAGTTATGGGACAGGGAACTATGGCTACACCTTC.